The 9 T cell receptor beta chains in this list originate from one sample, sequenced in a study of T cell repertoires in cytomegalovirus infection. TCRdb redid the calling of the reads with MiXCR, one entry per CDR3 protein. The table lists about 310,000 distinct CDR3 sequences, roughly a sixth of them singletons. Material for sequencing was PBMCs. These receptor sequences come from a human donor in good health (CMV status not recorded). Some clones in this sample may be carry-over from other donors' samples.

CDR3 sequence reads: CASSYGSTGNEKLFF. The CDR3 bases are TGTGCCAGCAGTTATGGGAGTACAGGAAATGAAAAACTGTTTTTT. The chain has TRBV6-5 and TRBJ1-4; a weak D match, TRBD1 (5 bases). The CDR3 extends over 15 amino acids. V lost 3 bases and J lost 5, with 13 bases in between. Germline-derived CDR1 and CDR2 are MNHEY and SVGAGI.

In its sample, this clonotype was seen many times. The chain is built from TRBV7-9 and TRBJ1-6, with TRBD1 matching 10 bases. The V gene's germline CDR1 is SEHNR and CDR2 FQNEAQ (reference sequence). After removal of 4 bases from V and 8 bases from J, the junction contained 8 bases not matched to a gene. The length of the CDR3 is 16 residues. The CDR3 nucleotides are TGTGCCAGCAGCTCCACTTGGACAGGGGGAGATTCACCCCTCCACTTT. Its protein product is CASSSTWTGGDSPLHF.

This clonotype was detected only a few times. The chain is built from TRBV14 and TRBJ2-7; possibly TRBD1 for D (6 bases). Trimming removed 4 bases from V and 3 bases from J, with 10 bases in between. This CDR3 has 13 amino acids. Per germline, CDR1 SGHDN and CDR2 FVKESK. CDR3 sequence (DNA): TGTGCCAGCAGCCCATGGGACATCTACGAGCAGTACTTC. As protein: CASSPWDIYEQYF. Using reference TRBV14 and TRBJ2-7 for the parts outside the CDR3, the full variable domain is EAGVTQFPSHSVIEKGQTVTLRCDPISGHDNLYWYRRVMGKEIKFLLHFVKESKQDESGMPNNRFLAERTGGTYSTLKVQPAELEDSGVYFCASSPWDIYEQYFGPGTRLTVT.

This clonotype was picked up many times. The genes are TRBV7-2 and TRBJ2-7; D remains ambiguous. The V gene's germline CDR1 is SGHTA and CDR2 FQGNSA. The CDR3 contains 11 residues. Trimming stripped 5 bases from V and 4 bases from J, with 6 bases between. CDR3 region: CASSTTYEQYF. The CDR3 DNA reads TGTGCCAGCAGCACGACTTACGAGCAGTACTTC.

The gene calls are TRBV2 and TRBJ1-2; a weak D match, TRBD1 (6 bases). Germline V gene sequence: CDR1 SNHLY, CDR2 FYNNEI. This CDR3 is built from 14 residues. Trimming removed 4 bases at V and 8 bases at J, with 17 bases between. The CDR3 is CASSGHRELNGYTF. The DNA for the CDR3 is TGTGCCAGCAGTGGCCACAGGGAATTGAACGGCTACACCTTC.

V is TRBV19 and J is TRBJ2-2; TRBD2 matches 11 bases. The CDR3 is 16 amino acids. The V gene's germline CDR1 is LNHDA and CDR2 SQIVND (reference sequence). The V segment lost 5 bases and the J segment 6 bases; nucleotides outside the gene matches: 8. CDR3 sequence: CASSFSGGGWSGELFF. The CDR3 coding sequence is TGTGCCAGTAGTTTTAGCGGGGGGGGCTGGTCCGGGGAGCTGTTTTTT.

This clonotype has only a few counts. For the CDR3, the DNA is TGCGCCAGCAGCTTGTCCGGGGGACCCCACCAAGAGACCCAGTACTTC. The encoded protein is CASSLSGGPHQETQYF. J is TRBJ2-5 and V is TRBV5-1; D possibly corresponds to TRBD2 (6 bases). Per germline, CDR1 SGHRS and CDR2 YFSETQ. The CDR3 covers 16 residues. With 1 base removed from V and 0 bases from J, the gap between germline ends came to 13 bases.

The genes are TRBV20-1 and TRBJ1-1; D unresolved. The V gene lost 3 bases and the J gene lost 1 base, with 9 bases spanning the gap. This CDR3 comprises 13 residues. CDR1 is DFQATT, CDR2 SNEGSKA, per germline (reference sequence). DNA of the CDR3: TGCAGTGCTAGGTGGGTGAAGAACACTGAAGCTTTCTTT. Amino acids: CSARWVKNTEAFF.

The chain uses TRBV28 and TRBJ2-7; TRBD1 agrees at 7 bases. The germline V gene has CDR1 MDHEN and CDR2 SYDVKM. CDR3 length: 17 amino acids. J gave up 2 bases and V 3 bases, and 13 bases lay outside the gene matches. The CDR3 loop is CASSFPRTGGITYEQYF. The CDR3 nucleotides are TGTGCCAGCAGTTTCCCCAGGACAGGTGGGATTACCTACGAGCAGTACTTC. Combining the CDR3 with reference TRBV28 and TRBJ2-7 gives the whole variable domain DVKVTQSSRYLVKRTGEKVFLECVQDMDHENMFWYRQDPGLGLRLIYFSYDVKMKEKGDIPEGYSVSREKKERFSLILESASTNQTSMYLCASSFPRTGGITYEQYFGPGTRLTVT.